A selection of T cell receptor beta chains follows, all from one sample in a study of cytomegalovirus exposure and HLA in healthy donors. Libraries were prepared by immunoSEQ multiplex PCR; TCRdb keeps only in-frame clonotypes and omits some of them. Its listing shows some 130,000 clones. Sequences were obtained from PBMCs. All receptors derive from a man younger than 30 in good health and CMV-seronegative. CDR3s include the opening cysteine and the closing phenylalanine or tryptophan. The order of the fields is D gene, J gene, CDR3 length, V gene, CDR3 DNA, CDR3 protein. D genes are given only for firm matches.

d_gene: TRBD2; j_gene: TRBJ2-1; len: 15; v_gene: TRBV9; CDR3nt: TGTGCCAGCAGCGTAGCACTAGCGGGGGGGAATGAGCAGTTCTTC; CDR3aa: CASSVALAGGNEQFF
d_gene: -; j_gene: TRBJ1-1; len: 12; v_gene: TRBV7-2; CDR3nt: TGTGCCAGCAGGCCCCAGGGCACTGAAGCTTTCTTT; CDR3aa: CASRPQGTEAFF
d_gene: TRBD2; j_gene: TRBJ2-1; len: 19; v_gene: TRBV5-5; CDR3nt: TGTGCCAGCAGCTCAGGGACTAGCGGGAGATTCAGCTCCTACAATGAGCAGTTCTTC; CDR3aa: CASSSGTSGRFSSYNEQFF
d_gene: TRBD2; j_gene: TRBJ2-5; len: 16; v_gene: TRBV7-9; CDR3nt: TGTGCCAGCAGCTTAAAGCGGGAGGGGAGCCAAGAGACCCAGTACTTC; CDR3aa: CASSLKREGSQETQYF
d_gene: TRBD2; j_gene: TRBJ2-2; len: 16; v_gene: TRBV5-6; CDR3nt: TGTGCCAGCAGCCGTAGCGGGGGCGATAAGATCGGGGAGCTGTTTTTT; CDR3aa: CASSRSGGDKIGELFF
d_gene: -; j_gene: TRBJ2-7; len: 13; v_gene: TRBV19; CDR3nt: TGTGCCAGTAGTATAAGGGGCTACTACGAGCAGTACTTC; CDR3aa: CASSIRGYYEQYF
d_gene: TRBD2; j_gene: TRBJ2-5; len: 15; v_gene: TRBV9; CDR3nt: TGTGCCAGCAGCGGGAGTAGCGGGAGAGGAGAGACCCAGTACTTC; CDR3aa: CASSGSSGRGETQYF
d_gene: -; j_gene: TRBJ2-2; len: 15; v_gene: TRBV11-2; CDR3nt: TGTGCCAGCAGCTTAGGACTGAGAAACACCGGGGAGCTGTTTTTT; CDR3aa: CASSLGLRNTGELFF
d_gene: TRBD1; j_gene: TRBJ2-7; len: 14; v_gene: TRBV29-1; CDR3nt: TGCAGCGTTGGCACAGGGGACATCTCCTACGAGCAGTACTTC; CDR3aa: CSVGTGDISYEQYF
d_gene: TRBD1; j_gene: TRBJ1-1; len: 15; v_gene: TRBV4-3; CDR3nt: TGCGCCAGCAGCCAAGGGGGGGCAGGGGGCACTGAAGCTTTCTTT; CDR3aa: CASSQGGAGGTEAFF
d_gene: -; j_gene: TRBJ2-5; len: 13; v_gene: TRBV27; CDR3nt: TGTGCCAGCAGTTTAGGGCAGGGCCAAGTTCCGTACTTC; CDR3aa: CASSLGQGQVPYF
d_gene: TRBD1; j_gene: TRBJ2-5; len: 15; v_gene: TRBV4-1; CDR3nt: TGCGCCAGCAGCCTAGGGAGACAGGGTTCAGAGACCCAGTACTTC; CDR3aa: CASSLGRQGSETQYF
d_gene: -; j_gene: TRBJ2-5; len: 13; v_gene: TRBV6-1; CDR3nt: TGTGCCAGCAGTGGGGACAAGGACGGGACCCAGTACTTC; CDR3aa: CASSGDKDGTQYF
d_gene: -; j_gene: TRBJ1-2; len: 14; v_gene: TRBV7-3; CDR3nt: TGTGCCAGCAGCCCTGACGGAGTCGGCTATGGCTACACCTTC; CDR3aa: CASSPDGVGYGYTF
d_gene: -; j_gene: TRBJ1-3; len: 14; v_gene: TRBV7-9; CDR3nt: TGTGCCAGCAGCTTAGGGGGGGAAGGAAACACCATATATTTT; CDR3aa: CASSLGGEGNTIYF
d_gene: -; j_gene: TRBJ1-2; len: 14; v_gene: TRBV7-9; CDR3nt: TGTGCCAGCAGCCTCTCCGGGGACACGGGGGGCTACACCTTC; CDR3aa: CASSLSGDTGGYTF
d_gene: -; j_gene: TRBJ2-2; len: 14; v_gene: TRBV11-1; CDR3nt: TGTGCCAGCAGGGTGGGGGGAAGCACCGGGGAGCTGTTTTTT; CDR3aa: CASRVGGSTGELFF
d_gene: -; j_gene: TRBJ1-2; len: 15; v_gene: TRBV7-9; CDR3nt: TGTGCCAGCAGCTCCAAAATACAGGCGGCCTATGGCTACACCTTC; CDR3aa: CASSSKIQAAYGYTF
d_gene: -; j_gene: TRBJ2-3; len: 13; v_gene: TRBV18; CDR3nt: TGTGCCAGCTCCCCCGTTGGAGGGGATACGCAGTATTTT; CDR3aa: CASSPVGGDTQYF
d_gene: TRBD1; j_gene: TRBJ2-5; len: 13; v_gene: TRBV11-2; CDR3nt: TGTGCCAGCAGCTCGGACAGGTTGGAGACCCAGTACTTC; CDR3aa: CASSSDRLETQYF
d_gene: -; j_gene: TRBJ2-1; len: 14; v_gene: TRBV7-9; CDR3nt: TGTGCCAGCGACCAGAGCGGGCCTTACAATGAGCAGTTCTTC; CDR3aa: CASDQSGPYNEQFF
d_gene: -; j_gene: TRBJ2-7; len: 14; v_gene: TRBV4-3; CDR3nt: TGCGCCAGCAGCCAAGAATCCGGTTCCTACGAGCAGTACTTC; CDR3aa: CASSQESGSYEQYF
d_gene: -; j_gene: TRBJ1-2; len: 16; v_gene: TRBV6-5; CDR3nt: TGTGCCAGCAGTTACACCCCACAGGGTTTGGACTATGGCTACACCTTC; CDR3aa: CASSYTPQGLDYGYTF
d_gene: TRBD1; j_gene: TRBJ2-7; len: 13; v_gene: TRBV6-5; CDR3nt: TGTGCCACCCAGTTGGGACAGAACTACGAGCAGTACTTC; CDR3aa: CATQLGQNYEQYF
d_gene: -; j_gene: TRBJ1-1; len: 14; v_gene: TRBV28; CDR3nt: TGTGCCAGCGAGGCGGGGGGCTATAGGACTGAAGCTTTCTTT; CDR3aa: CASEAGGYRTEAFF
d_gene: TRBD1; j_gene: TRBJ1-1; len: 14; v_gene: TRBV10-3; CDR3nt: TGTGCCATCAGTGAGCCGGACAGGGGGCCTGAAGCTTTCTTT; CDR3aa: CAISEPDRGPEAFF
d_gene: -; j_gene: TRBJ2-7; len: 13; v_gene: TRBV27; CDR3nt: TGTGCCAGCAGTTTCAGGGTATCCCACGAGCAGTACTTC; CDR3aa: CASSFRVSHEQYF
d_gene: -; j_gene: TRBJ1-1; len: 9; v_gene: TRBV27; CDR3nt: TGTGCCAGCACCGTCGGAGCTTTCTTT; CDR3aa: CASTVGAFF
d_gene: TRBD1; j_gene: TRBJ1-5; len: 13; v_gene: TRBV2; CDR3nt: TGTGCCAGGGGGACAGGGGCCAATCAGCCCCAGCATTTT; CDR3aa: CARGTGANQPQHF
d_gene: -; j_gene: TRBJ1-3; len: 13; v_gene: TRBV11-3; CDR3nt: TGTGCCAGCAGCTTAGCATCCGGAAACACCATATATTTT; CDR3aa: CASSLASGNTIYF
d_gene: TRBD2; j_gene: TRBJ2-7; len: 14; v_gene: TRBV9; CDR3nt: TGTGCCAGCAGCCCCTATCTAGCGGGGGACGAGCAGTACTTC; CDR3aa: CASSPYLAGDEQYF
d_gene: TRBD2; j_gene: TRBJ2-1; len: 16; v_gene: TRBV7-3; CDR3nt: TGTGCCAGCAGCTTACGACCCGGGACTAGGGAAAATGAGCAGTTCTTC; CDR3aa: CASSLRPGTRENEQFF
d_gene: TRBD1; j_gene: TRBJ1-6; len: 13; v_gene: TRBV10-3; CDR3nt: TGTGCCATCAGCCCCGGACAGGGGGTTCCCCTCCACTTT; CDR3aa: CAISPGQGVPLHF
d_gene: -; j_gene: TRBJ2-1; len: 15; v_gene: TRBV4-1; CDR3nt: TGCGCCAGCAGCCAAGGGCGAGTAACCGGGGATGAGCAGTTCTTC; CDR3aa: CASSQGRVTGDEQFF
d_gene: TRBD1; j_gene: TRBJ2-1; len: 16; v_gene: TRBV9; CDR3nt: TGTGCCAGCAGCCCTGGGACAGGGGGCTCCTACAATGAGCAGTTCTTC; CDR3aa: CASSPGTGGSYNEQFF
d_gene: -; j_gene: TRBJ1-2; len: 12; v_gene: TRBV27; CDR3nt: TGTGCCAGTGGAAGGGGTTCGTATGGCTACACCTTC; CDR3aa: CASGRGSYGYTF
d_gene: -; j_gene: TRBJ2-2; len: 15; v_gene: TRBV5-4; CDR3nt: TGTGCCAGCAGCTTGTCTGGGGCGGACACCGGGGAGCTGTTTTTT; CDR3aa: CASSLSGADTGELFF
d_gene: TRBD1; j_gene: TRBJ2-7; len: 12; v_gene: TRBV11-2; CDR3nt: TGTGCCAGCAGCCGGGACAGGGACGAGCAGTACTTC; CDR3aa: CASSRDRDEQYF
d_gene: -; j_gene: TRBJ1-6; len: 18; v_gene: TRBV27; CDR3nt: TGTGCCAGCAGTTTCTGGGGGACACTGAGCTCCTATAATTCACCCCTCCACTTT; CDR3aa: CASSFWGTLSSYNSPLHF
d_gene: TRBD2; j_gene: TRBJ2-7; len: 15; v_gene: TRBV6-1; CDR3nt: TGTGCCAGCAGTGCACTAGCGGGGGTACCCTACGAGCAGTACTTC; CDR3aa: CASSALAGVPYEQYF
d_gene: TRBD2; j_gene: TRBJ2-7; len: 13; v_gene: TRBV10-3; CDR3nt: TGTGCCATCAGTGAGGCCACTAGCGAAGAGCAGTACTTC; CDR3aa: CAISEATSEEQYF